This record covers a single T cell receptor (beta chain). Its antigen is not known. TCRdb reworked the 5' RACE reads into one entry per CDR3 protein, no DNA. The repertoire table contains approximately 400,000 distinct CDR3 sequences. This sample was taken from a study of monozygotic twins with inflammatory bowel disease. Whole blood supplied total RNA, and T cells were not sorted. The CDR3 length is 15 residues. The germline CDR1 and CDR2 sequences are MNHNS and SASEGT. Findings of the study overall: A single strong clonotype or signal linked to IBD was not supported. Separate T cell subtypes could not be resolved from one another.

What was sequenced was blood. This chain connects TRBV6-1 to TRBJ1-1; the D call from TCRdb, TRBD1, cannot be confirmed without DNA. The clonotype comes from a human donor with ulcerative colitis or Crohn's disease, or a healthy co-twin of an affected twin (not recorded which). CDR3 in amino acids: CAISPPGTRAWGAFF.